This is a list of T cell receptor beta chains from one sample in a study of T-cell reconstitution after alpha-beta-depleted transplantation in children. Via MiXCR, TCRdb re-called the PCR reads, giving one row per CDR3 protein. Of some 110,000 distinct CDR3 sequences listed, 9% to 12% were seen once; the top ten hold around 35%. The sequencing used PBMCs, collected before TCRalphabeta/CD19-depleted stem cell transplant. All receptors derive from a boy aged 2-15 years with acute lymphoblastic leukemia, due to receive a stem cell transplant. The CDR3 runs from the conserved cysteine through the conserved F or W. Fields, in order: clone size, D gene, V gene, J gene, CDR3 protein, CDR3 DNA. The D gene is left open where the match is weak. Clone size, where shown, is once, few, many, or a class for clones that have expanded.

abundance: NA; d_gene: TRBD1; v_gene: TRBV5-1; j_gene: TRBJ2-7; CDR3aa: CASSLGGQAGTYEQYF; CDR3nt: TGCGCCAGCAGCTTGGGGGGACAGGCGGGAACCTACGAGCAGTACTTC
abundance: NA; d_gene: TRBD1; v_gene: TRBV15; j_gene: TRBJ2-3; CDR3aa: CATSRDPDRATQYF; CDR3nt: TGTGCCACCAGCAGAGATCCGGACAGGGCGACGCAGTATTTT
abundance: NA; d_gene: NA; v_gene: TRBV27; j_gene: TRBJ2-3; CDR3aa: CASSGGWATSTDTQYF; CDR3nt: TGTGCCAGCAGTGGGGGGTGGGCCACTAGCACAGATACGCAGTATTTT
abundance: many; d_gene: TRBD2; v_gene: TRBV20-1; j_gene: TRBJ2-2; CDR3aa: CSALISGGPPGELFF; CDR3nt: TGCAGTGCTCTTATTTCGGGAGGGCCTCCCGGGGAGCTGTTTTTT
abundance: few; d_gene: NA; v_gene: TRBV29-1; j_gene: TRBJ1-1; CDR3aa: CSVESPGWGTEAFF; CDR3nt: TGCAGCGTTGAGAGCCCGGGGTGGGGAACTGAAGCTTTCTTT
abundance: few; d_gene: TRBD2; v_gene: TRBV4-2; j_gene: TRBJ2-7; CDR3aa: CASSHILAGGPGEQYF; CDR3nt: TGTGCCAGCAGCCATATTCTAGCGGGAGGGCCGGGCGAGCAGTACTTC
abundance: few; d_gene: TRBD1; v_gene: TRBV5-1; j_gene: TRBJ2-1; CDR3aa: CASSFDSGQGASYNEQFF; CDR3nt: TGCGCCAGCAGCTTCGATTCTGGACAGGGGGCATCCTACAATGAGCAGTTCTTC
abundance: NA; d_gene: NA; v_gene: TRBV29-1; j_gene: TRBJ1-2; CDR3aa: CSAGAGGGHGYTF; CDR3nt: TGCAGCGCCGGGGCCGGGGGCGGTCATGGCTACACCTTC
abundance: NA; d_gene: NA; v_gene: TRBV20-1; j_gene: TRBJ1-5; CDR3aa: CSARTGTNSNQPQHF; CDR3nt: TGCAGTGCCCGGACCGGGACGAATAGCAATCAGCCCCAGCATTTT
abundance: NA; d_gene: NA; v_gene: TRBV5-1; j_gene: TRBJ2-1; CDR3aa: CASSLALQGDGFF; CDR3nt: TGCGCCAGCAGCTTGGCCCTACAGGGCGACGGGTTCTTC
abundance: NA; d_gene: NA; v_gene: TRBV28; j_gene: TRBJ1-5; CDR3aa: CASSPSDLQGQPQHF; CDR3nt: TGTGCCAGCAGTCCCTCGGACCTACAAGGTCAGCCCCAGCATTTT
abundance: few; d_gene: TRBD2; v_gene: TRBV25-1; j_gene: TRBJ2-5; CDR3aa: CASSDGDGRTSGIKTQYF; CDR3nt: TGTGCCAGCAGTGACGGGGACGGACGGACTAGCGGGATTAAGACCCAGTACTTC
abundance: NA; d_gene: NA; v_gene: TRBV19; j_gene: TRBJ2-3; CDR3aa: CASGQYVDSRDTQYF; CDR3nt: TGTGCCAGTGGGCAATACGTGGACAGCAGAGATACGCAGTATTTT
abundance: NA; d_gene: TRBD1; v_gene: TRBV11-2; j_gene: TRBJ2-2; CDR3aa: CASSLVAGTGGRELFF; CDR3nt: TGTGCCAGCAGCTTAGTGGCCGGGACAGGGGGGAGGGAGCTGTTTTTT
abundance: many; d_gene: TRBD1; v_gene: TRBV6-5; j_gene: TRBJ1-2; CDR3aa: CASSYLIMTGGHGYTF; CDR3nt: TGTGCCAGCAGTTACTTAATAATGACAGGGGGCCATGGCTACACCTTC
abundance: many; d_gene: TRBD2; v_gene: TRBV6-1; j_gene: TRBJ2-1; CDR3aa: CASFLAGGGNEQFF; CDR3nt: TGTGCCAGCTTCCTAGCGGGAGGGGGGAATGAGCAGTTCTTC
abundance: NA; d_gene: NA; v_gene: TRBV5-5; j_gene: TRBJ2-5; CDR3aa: CASSPMAGAQETQYF; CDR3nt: TGTGCCAGCAGCCCAATGGCAGGGGCCCAAGAGACCCAGTACTTC
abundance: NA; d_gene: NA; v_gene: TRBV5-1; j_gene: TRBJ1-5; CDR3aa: CASSLGGANQPQHF; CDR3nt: TGCGCCAGCAGCTTGGGGGGGGCCAATCAGCCCCAGCATTTT
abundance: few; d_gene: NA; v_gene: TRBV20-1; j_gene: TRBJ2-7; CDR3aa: CSASLGSGGSYEQYF; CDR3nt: TGCAGTGCTAGTTTAGGGAGCGGCGGGTCCTACGAGCAGTACTTC
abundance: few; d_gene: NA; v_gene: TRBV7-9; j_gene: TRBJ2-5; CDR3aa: CASTLTVRETQYF; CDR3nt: TGTGCCAGCACCTTGACAGTACGGGAGACCCAGTACTTC
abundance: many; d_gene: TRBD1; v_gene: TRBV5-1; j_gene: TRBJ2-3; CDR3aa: CASSLAGTGYDTQYF; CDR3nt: TGCGCCAGCAGCTTGGCCGGGACAGGGTACGATACGCAGTATTTT
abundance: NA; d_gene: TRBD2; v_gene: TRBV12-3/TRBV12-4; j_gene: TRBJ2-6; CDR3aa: CASSLYPSGSPNSSGANVLTF; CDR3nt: TGTGCCAGCAGTTTATATCCTAGCGGGAGCCCGAACAGCTCTGGGGCCAACGTCCTGACTTTC
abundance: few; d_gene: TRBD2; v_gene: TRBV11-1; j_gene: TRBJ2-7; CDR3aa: CASSRERTSGRAVRPYEQYF; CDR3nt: TGTGCCAGCAGCCGGGAGAGGACTAGCGGGAGGGCGGTTCGGCCCTACGAGCAGTACTTC
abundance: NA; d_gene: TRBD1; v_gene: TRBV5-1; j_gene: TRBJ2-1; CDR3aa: CASSSVGTGNYNEQFF; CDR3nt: TGCGCCAGCAGCTCGGTGGGGACAGGGAACTACAATGAGCAGTTCTTC
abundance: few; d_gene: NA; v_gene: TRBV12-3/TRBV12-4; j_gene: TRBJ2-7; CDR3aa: CASSHDSSYEQYF; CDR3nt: TGTGCCAGCAGCCATGACTCATCCTACGAGCAGTACTTC
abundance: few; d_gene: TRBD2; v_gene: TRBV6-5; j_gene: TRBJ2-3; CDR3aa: CASSYSIGAGGPPDTQYF; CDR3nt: TGTGCCAGCAGTTACTCGATTGGGGCGGGAGGGCCGCCAGATACGCAGTATTTT
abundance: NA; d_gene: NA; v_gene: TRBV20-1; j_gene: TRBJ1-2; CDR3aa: CSAALVGYGYTF; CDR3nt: TGCAGTGCTGCGCTAGTTGGCTATGGCTACACCTTC
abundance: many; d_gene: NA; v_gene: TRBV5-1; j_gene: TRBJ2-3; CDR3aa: CASSLPQTTDTQYF; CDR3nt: TGCGCCAGCAGCTTACCCCAGACCACAGATACGCAGTATTTT
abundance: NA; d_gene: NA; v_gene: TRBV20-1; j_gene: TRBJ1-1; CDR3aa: CSAIPYSRMNTEAFF; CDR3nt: TGCAGTGCTATTCCCTATTCCCGTATGAACACTGAAGCTTTCTTT
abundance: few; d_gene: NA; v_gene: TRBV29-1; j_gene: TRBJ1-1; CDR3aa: CSVTGGLNTEAFF; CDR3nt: TGCAGCGTCACGGGGGGATTGAACACTGAAGCTTTCTTT
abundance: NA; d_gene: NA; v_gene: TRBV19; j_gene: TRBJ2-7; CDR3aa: CATKRLGTSYEQYF; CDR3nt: TGTGCCACTAAACGGTTGGGCACCTCCTACGAGCAGTACTTC